This T cell receptor (beta chain) stems from a study of T cells in Graves' hyperthyroidism and ophthalmopathy. Per germline, CDR1 SGHNT and CDR2 YENEEA. This CDR3 has 16 amino acids. V was shortened by 3 bases and J by 0 bases, with 14 bases between the two germline ends. RNA transcripts were the template for amplifying TCR beta CDR3 regions. The HTBI primer set served for first-round RT-PCR of the TCR CDR3. TCRdb re-derived calls from the multiplex PCR reads in MiXCR, one entry per CDR3 protein. The repertoire has approximately 620,000 distinct CDR3 sequences, around 14% of them found once; the top ten carry more than 4.5%. Patients were aged 18 to 65, had disease duration under 2 months, and had newly diagnosed hyperthyroidism. Orbital computed tomography and thyroid ultrasound, together with serum TRAb and thyroxine and clinical symptoms, were used for diagnoses.

The rearrangement uses TRBV11-3 and TRBJ1-1, with D possibly being TRBD1 (5 bases). The TCR was taken from a young woman with Graves' hyperthyroidism that later progressed to Graves' ophthalmopathy. The sequencing sample was made of blood. CDR3 nucleotide sequence: TGTGCCAGCAGCTTGGGTAAGGGGACCATGAACACTGAAGCTTTCTTT. Translation: CASSLGKGTMNTEAFF.